A single sample is the source of the 10 T cell receptor beta chains below, sequenced in a study of T cell changes during pregnancy in multiple sclerosis. The protocol was immunoSEQ multiplex PCR, while the TCRdb copy is restricted to in-frame clones and leaves out a portion. The sample lists some 50,000 clones, about 90% occurring once. Source: CD4+ T cells from peripheral blood mononuclear cells, taken in the second trimester of pregnancy. Source of these receptors: a female donor with multiple sclerosis, enrolled in a pregnancy study.

The chain couples TRBV2 to TRBJ2-1; a possible D gene is TRBD1 (6 bases). CDR3 size: 14 residues. Trimming took 8 bases from V and 8 from J, leaving 19 bases between them. Germline CDR1 is SNHLY and CDR2 is FYNNEI. In DNA, the CDR3 is TGTGCCAGCGGCTGGGACATTTTAAGGGATGAGCAGTTCTTC. This encodes CASGWDILRDEQFF.

The V call is TRBV6-1, the J call TRBJ2-5; 15 nucleotides agree with TRBD2. CDR1 is MNHNS and CDR2 is SASEGT in the germline V gene. Trimming cost V 2 bases and J 2 bases; bases outside gene matches: 3. The CDR3 is 17 amino acids. CDR3: CASSERGTSGRQETQYF. Written as DNA, the CDR3 is TGTGCCAGCAGTGAAAGGGGGACTAGCGGGAGGCAAGAGACCCAGTACTTC.

The V gene is TRBV6-1, the J gene TRBJ2-7; 8 positions agree with TRBD2. This CDR3 has 15 amino acids. Germline loops: CDR1 MNHNS, CDR2 SASEGT. Unmatched junction bases numbered 8, after V lost 4 bases and J lost 3 bases. The DNA for the CDR3 is TGTGCCAGCAGTGCGGCAAGCGGGAGTCTCTACGAGCAGTACTTC. Protein: CASSAASGSLYEQYF.

In nucleotides, the CDR3 is TGTGCCACCACCCAGATTTCGGGTAACTATGGCTACACCTTC. Translating it yields CATTQISGNYGYTF. The V gene is TRBV10-3, the J gene TRBJ1-2, with D unclear. This CDR3 comprises 14 residues. CDR1 and CDR2 (germline): ENHRY, SYGVKD. V was cut by 10 bases and J by 1 base, with 16 bases left in between.

The J gene is TRBJ1-5, the V gene TRBV19; D may be TRBD1 (6 bases). The germline CDR1 and CDR2 sequences are LNHDA and SQIVND (reference sequence). The CDR3 is 14 residues long. V was trimmed by 8 bases and J by 3 bases, leaving 14 bases between them. CDR3 sequence: CASEAGTINQPQHF. In DNA form, the CDR3 reads TGTGCCAGTGAAGCCGGGACAATCAATCAGCCCCAGCATTTT.

The chain joins TRBV30 to TRBJ2-4; 7 bases fit TRBD1. Losses at the gene ends were 2 bases for V and 0 bases for J; bases not matched to a gene: 7. Germline V CDR1 and CDR2: GTSNPN, SVGIG (reference sequence). This CDR3 region has 16 residues. CDR3 sequence: CAWSPGTVLAKNIQYF. CDR3 nucleotide sequence: TGTGCCTGGAGTCCTGGGACAGTTTTAGCCAAAAACATTCAGTACTTC. Variable domain in full (rest from reference TRBV30 and TRBJ2-4): SQTIHQWPATLVQPVGSPLSLECTVEGTSNPNLYWYRQAAGRGLQLLFYSVGIGQISSEVPQNLSASRPQDRQFILSSKKLLLSDSGFYLCAWSPGTVLAKNIQYFGAGTRLSVL.

The CDR3 DNA is TGTGCCAGCAGTTACTGGGGGGGAGAAAAACTGTTTTTT. Translated, it gives CASSYWGGEKLFF. The chain carries TRBV6-5 and TRBJ1-4, with D perhaps matching TRBD1 (5 bases). V was shortened by 1 base and J by 8 bases, with 8 bases between the two germline ends. Germline V lookup: CDR1 MNHEY, CDR2 SVGAGI. The CDR3 is 13 amino acids.

In this sample, this clone turned up once. The CDR3 DNA is TGTGCCAGCTCCCGGACAGGGGTGAATGAAAAACTGTTTTTT. Its protein product is CASSRTGVNEKLFF. The genes are TRBV18 and TRBJ1-4, with 9 nucleotides matching TRBD1. The CDR3 loop spans 14 amino acids. Germline CDR1 KGHSH, CDR2 LQKENI. V shed 6 bases, J shed 5 bases, and the junction held 4 bases outside the gene matches.

The V gene is TRBV19, the J gene TRBJ2-3; D is perhaps TRBD2 (5 bases). This CDR3 spans 13 amino acids. Germline lookup yields CDR1 LNHDA and CDR2 SQIVND (reference sequence). V shed 4 bases and J shed 2 bases, with 7 bases lying between them. The chain's CDR3 is CASSNLATDTQYF. DNA for the CDR3: TGTGCCAGTAGTAATCTAGCCACAGATACGCAGTATTTT.

This sequence joins TRBV7-8 and TRBJ2-1; TRBD2 matches at 12 bases. Looked up from germline, CDR1 is SGHVS and CDR2 is FQNEAQ. The CDR3 spans 16 residues. After removal of 2 bases from V and 4 bases from J, the junction contained 3 bases not matched to a gene. CDR3 region: CASSLKGLAGYNEQFF. DNA of the CDR3: TGTGCCAGCAGCTTAAAAGGACTAGCGGGGTACAATGAGCAGTTCTTC.